This T cell receptor beta chain stems from a study of cytomegalovirus exposure and HLA in healthy donors. Whole-study findings and limits: Association of around 17,000 TCR beta sequences with HLA alleles was found at 0.05 false discovery rate in a later analysis.

In regard to this clone: Its matching antigen is unknown.

This PCR relied on a set of 60 Vbeta primers and 13 Jbeta primers. Here immunoSEQ multiplex PCR was the method, and the copy in TCRdb shows in-frame clones only, minus some. The data contain around 200,000 clones, 77% of them seen just once; the ten biggest clones take up 3.7%. Sequences were obtained from PBMCs. This TCR was sampled from a woman aged 55-70 years in good health and CMV-seropositive.

The CDR3 region is CAGGTSGLNTGELFF. CDR3 bases: TGTGCCGGCGGGACTAGCGGGCTGAACACCGGGGAGCTGTTTTTT. The chain is built from TRBV28 and TRBJ2-2, with 12 bases fitting TRBD2. J was trimmed by 1 base and V by 11 bases; bases with no gene match: 5. The CDR3 loop spans 15 amino acids. The germline V gene encodes CDR1 MDHEN and CDR2 SYDVKM.